This T cell receptor beta chain was observed in a study of T cells in tuberculosis. General study findings and limits: Some low-affinity tetramer-binding T cells may be absent from this sample.

No alpha-beta pairing information exists for these sequences. The assay was immunoSEQ multiplex PCR, and TCRdb's table has in-frame clones only and misses some. The sample lists more than 45,000 clones, over 75% seen once, with roughly a fifth in the top ten. Thawed, overnight-rested PBMC were stained with GMM-loaded CD1B tetramer, viability dye and anti-CD3, then sorted. C32 glucose monomycolate from Rhodococcus equi was loaded onto the CD1B tetramers. PBMC for tetramer sorting were first depleted of CD14-expressing monocytes. Tetramer-negative cells, about 97,000 per donor, were also sorted. CDR1 and CDR2 (germline): MNHNY, SVGAGI (reference sequence). V shed 0 bases and J shed 8 bases, with 10 bases lying between them. The CDR3 consists of 13 residues.

Specimen: CD1b-GMM tetramer-negative cells sorted from PBMCs. This TCR derives from an adult woman with latent tuberculosis. The chain has TRBV6-6 and TRBJ1-1, with D unresolved. The CDR3 sequence is CASSYSTGLEAFF. In nucleotides, the CDR3 is TGTGCCAGCAGTTACTCGACCGGACTAGAAGCTTTCTTT.